The 3 T cell receptor beta chains below all came from one sample that was sequenced in a study of shared clonotypes between healthy human individuals (dated by TCRdb to 2018 to 2021). The library was built by means of the immunoSEQ multiplex PCR assay. The table was pulled from immuneACCESS by TCRdb, which kept in-frame rearrangements only. Such tables lose some clones; where checked, under half of the loss comes from unresolved V genes, and the rest has no known cause. The sample profile shows millions of clones; over 90% of them were found once. About 0.39% of the sample is held by the ten biggest clonotypes. The sample taken for sequencing was naive CD4+ T cells from PBMCs. Reading the label with the study, this specimen's cell subset or site is: CD45RA+ positively selected. The receptors come from a man younger than 30 in good health. Some clones in this sample may be carry-over from other donors' samples.

The rearrangement links TRBV7-6 to TRBJ2-1; 7 bases map to TRBD1. Germline V gene lookup returns CDR1 SGHVS and CDR2 FNYEAQ. The CDR3 is made up of 14 amino acids. V gave up 4 bases and J gave up 11 bases; unmatched junction bases: 11. CDR3 nucleotides: TGTGCCAGCAGCTCGGGATCAGGGGGTAGGAAGCAGTTCTTC. It is translated as CASSSGSGGRKQFF.

The rearrangement uses TRBV27 and TRBJ2-2; D may be TRBD1 (6 bases). Germline CDR1 reads MNHEY; CDR2 reads SMNVEV (reference sequence). This CDR3 is 17 amino acids long. Trimming removed 3 bases at V and 2 bases at J, with 16 bases between. DNA for the CDR3: TGTGCCAGCAGTTTTGGGGACAACCAGGTAAACACCGGGGAGCTGTTTTTT. This translates into CASSFGDNQVNTGELFF.

This chain joins TRBV27 and TRBJ2-1, with 7 bases fitting TRBD2. CDR3 length: 14 amino acids. After removal of 3 bases from V and 11 bases from J, the junction contained 10 bases not matched to a gene. The V gene's germline CDR1 is MNHEY and CDR2 SMNVEV (reference sequence). CDR3 sequence reads: CASSFWARREQQFF. The CDR3 coding sequence is TGTGCCAGCAGTTTTTGGGCGCGGCGGGAGCAGCAGTTCTTC.